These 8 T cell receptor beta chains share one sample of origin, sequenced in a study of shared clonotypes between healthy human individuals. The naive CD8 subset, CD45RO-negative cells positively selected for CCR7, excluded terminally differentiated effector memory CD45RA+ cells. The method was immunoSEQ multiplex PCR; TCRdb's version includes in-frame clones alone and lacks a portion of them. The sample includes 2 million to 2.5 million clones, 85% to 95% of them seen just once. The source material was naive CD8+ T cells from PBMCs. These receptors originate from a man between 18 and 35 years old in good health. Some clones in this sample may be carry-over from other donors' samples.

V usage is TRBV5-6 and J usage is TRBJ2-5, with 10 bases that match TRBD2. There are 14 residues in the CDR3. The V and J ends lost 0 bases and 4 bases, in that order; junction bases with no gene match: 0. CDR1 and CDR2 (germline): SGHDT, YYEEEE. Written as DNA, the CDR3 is TGTGCCAGCAGCTTGGGACTAGCGGGAGAGACCCAGTACTTC. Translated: CASSLGLAGETQYF.

The CDR3 here is CATSRETGQTSNQPQHF. CDR3 sequence (DNA): TGTGCCACCAGCAGAGAAACAGGACAGACTAGCAATCAGCCCCAGCATTTT. This rearrangement joins TRBV15 to TRBJ1-5, with D possibly being TRBD1 (6 bases). V was trimmed by 0 bases and J by 0 bases, leaving 12 bases between them. Germline V gene sequence: CDR1 LNHNV, CDR2 YYDKDF (reference sequence). The CDR3 contains 17 residues.

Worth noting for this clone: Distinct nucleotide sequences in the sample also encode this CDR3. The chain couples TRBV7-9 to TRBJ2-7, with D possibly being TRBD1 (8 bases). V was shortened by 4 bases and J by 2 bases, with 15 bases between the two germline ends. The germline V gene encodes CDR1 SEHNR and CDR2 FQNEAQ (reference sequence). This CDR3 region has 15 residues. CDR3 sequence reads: CASSSTGGLTYEQYF. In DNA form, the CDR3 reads TGTGCCAGCAGCTCCACAGGGGGACTAACCTACGAGCAGTACTTC. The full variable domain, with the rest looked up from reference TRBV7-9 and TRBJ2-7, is DTGVSQNPRHKITKRGQNVTFRCDPISEHNRLYWYRQTLGQGPEFLTYFQNEAQLEKSRLLSDRFSAERPKGSFSTLEIQRTEQGDSAMYLCASSSTGGLTYEQYFGPGTRLTVT.

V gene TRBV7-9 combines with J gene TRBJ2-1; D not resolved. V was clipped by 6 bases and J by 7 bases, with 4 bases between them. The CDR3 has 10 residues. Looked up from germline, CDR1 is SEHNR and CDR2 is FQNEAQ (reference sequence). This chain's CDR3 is CASRHNEQFF. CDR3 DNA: TGTGCCAGCAGGCATAATGAGCAGTTCTTC.

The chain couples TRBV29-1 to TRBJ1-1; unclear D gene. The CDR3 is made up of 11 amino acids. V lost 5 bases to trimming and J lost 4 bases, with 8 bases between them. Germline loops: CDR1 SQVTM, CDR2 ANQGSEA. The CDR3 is CSVIYGTEAFF. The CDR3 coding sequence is TGCAGCGTTATCTACGGCACTGAAGCTTTCTTT.

CDR3: CASSWEGELFF. The CDR3, as DNA: TGTGCCAGCAGCTGGGAAGGGGAGCTGTTTTTT. The chain uses TRBV5-4 and TRBJ2-2, with D hard to call. Germline V CDR1 and CDR2: SGHNT, YYREEE (reference sequence). This CDR3 comprises 11 residues. V was clipped by 3 bases and J by 8 bases, with 5 bases between them.

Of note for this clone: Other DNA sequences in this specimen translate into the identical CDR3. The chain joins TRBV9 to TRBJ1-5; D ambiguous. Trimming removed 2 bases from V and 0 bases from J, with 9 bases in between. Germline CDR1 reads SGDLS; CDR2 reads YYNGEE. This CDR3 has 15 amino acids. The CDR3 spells CASSVGPDSNQPQHF. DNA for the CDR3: TGTGCCAGCAGCGTGGGCCCTGATAGCAATCAGCCCCAGCATTTT.

The CDR3 nucleotides read TGTGCTAGTGCCTCTCGCCGGGGGACAGGGCACCGTAACTATGGCTACACCTTC. This encodes CASASRRGTGHRNYGYTF. The chain couples TRBV12-5 to TRBJ1-2, with 9 positions matching TRBD1. This CDR3 has 18 amino acids. J was trimmed by 1 base and V by 7 bases; bases with no gene match: 16. The germline CDR1 and CDR2 sequences are LGHNT and FRNRAP.